This T cell receptor (beta chain) was identified during a study of PD-1 blockade in classical Hodgkin lymphoma. This clone has a handful of counts. Assay: immunoSEQ multiplex PCR; the TCRdb copy retains only in-frame clones and omits some. The repertoire includes about 94,000 clones, 89% of them detected once, and roughly 10% sits in the top ten. V lost 0 bases and J lost 6, with 15 bases in between. This CDR3 has 16 amino acids. Germline V lookup: CDR1 LGHNA, CDR2 YNFKEQ. All the patients suffered relapse after autologous stem cell transplantation, and brentuximab vedotin exposure differed. Complete response, partial response or progressive disease was each patient's best response.

The source material was peripheral blood mononuclear cells (PBMCs), sampled before the second cycle of nivolumab. The chain uses TRBV4-2 and TRBJ1-5, with D uncertain. This receptor was obtained from a human donor with classical Hodgkin lymphoma. CDR3 DNA: TGTGCCAGCAGCCAAGATGGCGCCGGAGGTGGTCAGCCCCAGCATTTT. Its translation: CASSQDGAGGGQPQHF.